This passage covers 4 T cell receptor beta chains from one sample sequenced in a study of CD8+ T cells in alopecia areata. RNA extraction and reverse transcription yielded cDNA as sequencing template. Method: immunoSEQ multiplex PCR; TCRdb's copy keeps in-frame clones and lacks some. The sample holds approximately 210,000 clones; roughly three fifths are singletons and the top ten take approximately 3.5%. Indicated treatment: oral pan-JAK inhibitor, 5-10 mg twice daily. The material sequenced was CD4+ T cells sorted from blood, taken at week 4, from a patient treated with tofacitinib. All receptors derive from a human donor with alopecia areata.

The chain joins TRBV15 to TRBJ2-7, with D possibly matching TRBD1 (8 bases). The germline V gene encodes CDR1 LNHNV and CDR2 YYDKDF (reference sequence). The length of the CDR3 is 13 residues. V lost 5 bases, J lost 8 bases, and 16 bases lay in between. CDR3 DNA sequence: TGTGCCACCAGCCGGACAGGGAGGGAAAAGCAGTACTTC. Amino acid sequence: CATSRTGREKQYF.

The V call is TRBV29-1, the J call TRBJ2-5; 9 nucleotides agree with TRBD2. Germline V lookup: CDR1 SQVTM, CDR2 ANQGSEA. V shed 7 bases and J 5 bases; nucleotides not matched to a gene: 11. There are 14 residues in the CDR3. The CDR3 spells CSAARRLADETQYF. CDR3 nucleotide sequence: TGCAGCGCTGCGCGACGACTAGCGGACGAGACCCAGTACTTC.

The chain employs TRBV4-1 and TRBJ1-1; D gene uncertain. Trimming removed 0 bases from V and 0 bases from J, with 8 bases in between. The CDR3 contains 15 residues. The germline CDR1 and CDR2 sequences are MGHRA and YSYEKL. CDR3 sequence (DNA): TGCGCCAGCAGCCAAGATCGGTGGATGAACACTGAAGCTTTCTTT. This codes for CASSQDRWMNTEAFF.

In its sample, this clone was seen a few times. The gene calls are TRBV29-1 and TRBJ1-2; D gene ambiguous. The CDR3 has 14 residues. The V gene's germline CDR1 is SQVTM and CDR2 ANQGSEA. The V end lost 1 base, the J end lost 4 bases, and 13 bases lay between the germline ends. CDR3: CSVEGRTKIYGYTF. CDR3 nucleotides: TGCAGCGTTGAAGGGCGAACTAAAATCTATGGCTACACCTTC.